What follows describes a single T cell receptor (beta chain). Assay used: immunoSEQ multiplex PCR; TCRdb lists only in-frame clones, some missing. Here the sample spans under 300,000 clones, roughly four fifths being singletons. This record belongs to a study of blood T cell repertoires in COVID-19. About the research overall: The cDNA or gDNA used as material had been derived from T cells, B-cell-depleted T cells, or PBMCs.

The CDR3 extends over 16 amino acids. CDR1 is SEHNR, CDR2 FQNEAQ, per germline (reference sequence). V gave up 5 bases and J gave up 5 bases; unmatched junction bases: 7. This receptor was identified in a woman between 45 and 60 years old who had recovered from COVID-19. The chain links TRBV7-9 to TRBJ1-6; 9 bases map to TRBD1. Sequencing was carried out using peripheral blood. Here the CDR3 reads CASSVTGTGNNSPLHF. CDR3 DNA sequence: TGTGCCAGCAGCGTTACCGGGACAGGGAATAATTCACCCCTCCACTTT.